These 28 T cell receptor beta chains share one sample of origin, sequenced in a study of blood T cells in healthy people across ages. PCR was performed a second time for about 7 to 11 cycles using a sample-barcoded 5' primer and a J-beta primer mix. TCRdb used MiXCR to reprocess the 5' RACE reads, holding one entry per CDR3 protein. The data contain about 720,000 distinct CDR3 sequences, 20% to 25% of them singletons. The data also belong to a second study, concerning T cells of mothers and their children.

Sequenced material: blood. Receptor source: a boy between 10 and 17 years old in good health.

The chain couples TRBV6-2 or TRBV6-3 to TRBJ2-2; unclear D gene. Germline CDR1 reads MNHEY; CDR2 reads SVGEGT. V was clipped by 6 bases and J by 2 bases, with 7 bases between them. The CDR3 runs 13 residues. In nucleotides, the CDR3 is TGTGCCAGCAGGACACCCAACACCGGGGAGCTGTTTTTT. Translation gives CASRTPNTGELFF.

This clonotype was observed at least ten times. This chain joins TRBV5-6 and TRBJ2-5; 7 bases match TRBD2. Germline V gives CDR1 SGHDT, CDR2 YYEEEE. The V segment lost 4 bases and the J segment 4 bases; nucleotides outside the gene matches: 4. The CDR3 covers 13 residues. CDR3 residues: CASSGGRGETQYF. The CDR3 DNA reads TGTGCCAGCAGCGGGGGGAGGGGAGAGACCCAGTACTTC.

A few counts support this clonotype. The CDR3 DNA reads as TGTGCCATCAGTGAGCCGGGACTGGGCACCGGGGAGCTGTTTTTT. It translates to CAISEPGLGTGELFF. This sequence joins TRBV10-3 and TRBJ2-2; tentative D call: TRBD2 (6 bases). Trimming removed 2 bases at V and 4 bases at J, with 11 bases between. This CDR3 region has 15 residues. Germline-derived CDR1 and CDR2 are ENHRY and SYGVKD.

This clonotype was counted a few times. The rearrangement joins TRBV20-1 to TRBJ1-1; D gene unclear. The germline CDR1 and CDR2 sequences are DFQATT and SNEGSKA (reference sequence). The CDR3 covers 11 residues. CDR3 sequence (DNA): TGCAGCCTGACTGAAAATGGAGAAGCTTTCTTT. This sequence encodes CSLTENGEAFF.

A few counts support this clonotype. CDR3 coding DNA: TGTGCCAGCAGGTCGACAGGAGTAGCCAAAAACATTCAGTACTTC. This codes for CASRSTGVAKNIQYF. The chain couples TRBV12-3 or TRBV12-4 to TRBJ2-4; TRBD1 might be the D (6 bases). CDR3 size: 15 residues. V was pared by 6 bases and J by 0 bases, with 12 bases between.

The CDR3 DNA sequence: TGTGCCAGGGCGGGCTCACTCACAGATACGCAGTATTTT. Translating gives CARAGSLTDTQYF. The gene calls are TRBV6-1 and TRBJ2-3, with D perhaps matching TRBD2 (5 bases). The CDR3 contains 13 residues. V lost 9 bases, J lost 2 bases, and 12 bases lay in between. Germline V gene lookup returns CDR1 MNHNS and CDR2 SASEGT.

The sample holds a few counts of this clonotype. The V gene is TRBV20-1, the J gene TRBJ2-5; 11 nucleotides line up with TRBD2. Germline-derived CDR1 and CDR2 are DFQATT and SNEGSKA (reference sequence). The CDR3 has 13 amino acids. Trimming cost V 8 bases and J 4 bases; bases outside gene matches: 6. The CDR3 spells CSSPGLAAETQYF. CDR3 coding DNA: TGCAGTTCGCCGGGACTAGCGGCAGAGACCCAGTACTTC.

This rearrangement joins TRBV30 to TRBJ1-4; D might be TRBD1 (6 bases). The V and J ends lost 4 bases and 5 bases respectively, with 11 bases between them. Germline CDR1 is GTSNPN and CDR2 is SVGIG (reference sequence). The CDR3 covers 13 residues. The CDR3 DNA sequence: TGTGCCTGGATGCGGGGGCCAAATGAAAAACTGTTTTTT. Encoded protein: CAWMRGPNEKLFF.

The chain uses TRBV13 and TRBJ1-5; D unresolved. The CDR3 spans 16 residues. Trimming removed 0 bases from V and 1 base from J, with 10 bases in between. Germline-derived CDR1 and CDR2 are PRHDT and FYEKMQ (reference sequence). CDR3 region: CASSLGTVTSNQPQHF. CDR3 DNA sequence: TGTGCCAGCAGCTTAGGGACCGTCACAAGCAATCAGCCCCAGCATTTT.

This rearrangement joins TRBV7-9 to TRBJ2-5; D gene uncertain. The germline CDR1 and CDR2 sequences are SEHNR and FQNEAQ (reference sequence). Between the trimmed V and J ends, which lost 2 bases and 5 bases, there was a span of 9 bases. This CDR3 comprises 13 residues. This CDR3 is CASSLFSWETQYF. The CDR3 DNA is TGTGCCAGCAGCTTATTCAGTTGGGAGACCCAGTACTTC.

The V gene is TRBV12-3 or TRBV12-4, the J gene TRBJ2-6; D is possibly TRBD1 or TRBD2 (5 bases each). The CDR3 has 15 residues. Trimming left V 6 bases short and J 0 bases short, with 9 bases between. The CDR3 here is CASSRGDSGANVLTF. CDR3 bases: TGTGCCAGCAGCCGGGGCGACTCTGGGGCCAACGTCCTGACTTTC.

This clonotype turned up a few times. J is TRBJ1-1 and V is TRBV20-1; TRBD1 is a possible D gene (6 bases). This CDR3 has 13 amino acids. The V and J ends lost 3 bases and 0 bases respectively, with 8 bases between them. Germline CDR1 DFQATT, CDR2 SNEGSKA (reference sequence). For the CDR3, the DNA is TGCAGTGCTAGCCGGGACATGAACACTGAAGCTTTCTTT. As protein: CSASRDMNTEAFF.

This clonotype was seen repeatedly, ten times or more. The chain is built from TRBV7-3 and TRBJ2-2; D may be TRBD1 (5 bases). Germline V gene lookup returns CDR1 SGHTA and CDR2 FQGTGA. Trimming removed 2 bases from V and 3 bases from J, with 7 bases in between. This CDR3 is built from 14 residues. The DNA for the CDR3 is TGTGCCAGCAGCTTACAGGGTTACACCGGGGAGCTGTTTTTT. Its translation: CASSLQGYTGELFF.

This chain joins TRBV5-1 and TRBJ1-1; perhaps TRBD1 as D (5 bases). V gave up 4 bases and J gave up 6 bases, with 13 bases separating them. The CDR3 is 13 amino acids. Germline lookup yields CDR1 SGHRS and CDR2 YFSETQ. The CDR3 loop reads CASSETGGAEAFF. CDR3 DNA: TGCGCCAGCAGCGAGACTGGAGGGGCTGAAGCTTTCTTT.

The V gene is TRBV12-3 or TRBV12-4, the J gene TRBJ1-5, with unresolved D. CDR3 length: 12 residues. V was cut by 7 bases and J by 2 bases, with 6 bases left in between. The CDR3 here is CASTRGNQPQHF. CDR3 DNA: TGTGCCAGCACTCGGGGCAATCAGCCCCAGCATTTT.

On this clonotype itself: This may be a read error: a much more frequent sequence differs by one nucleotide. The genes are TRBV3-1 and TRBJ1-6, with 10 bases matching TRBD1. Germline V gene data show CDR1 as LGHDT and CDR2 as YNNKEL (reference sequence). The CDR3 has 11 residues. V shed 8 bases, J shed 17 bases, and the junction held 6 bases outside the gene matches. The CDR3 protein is CASRDRGPFHF. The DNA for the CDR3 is TGTGCCAGCCGGGACAGGGGTCCCTTCCACTTT.

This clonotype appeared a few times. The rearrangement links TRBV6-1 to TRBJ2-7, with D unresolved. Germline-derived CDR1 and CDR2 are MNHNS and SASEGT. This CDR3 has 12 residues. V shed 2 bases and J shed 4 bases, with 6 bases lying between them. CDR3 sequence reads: CASSEIGYEQYF. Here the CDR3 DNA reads TGTGCCAGCAGTGAAATCGGATACGAGCAGTACTTC.

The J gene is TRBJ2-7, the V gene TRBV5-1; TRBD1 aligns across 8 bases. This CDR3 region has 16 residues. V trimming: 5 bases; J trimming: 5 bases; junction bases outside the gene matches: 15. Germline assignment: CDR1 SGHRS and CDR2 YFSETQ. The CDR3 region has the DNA TGCGCCAGCAGGGCACTCGGGGACAGGCGCCGCGACGAGCAGTACTTC. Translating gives CASRALGDRRRDEQYF.

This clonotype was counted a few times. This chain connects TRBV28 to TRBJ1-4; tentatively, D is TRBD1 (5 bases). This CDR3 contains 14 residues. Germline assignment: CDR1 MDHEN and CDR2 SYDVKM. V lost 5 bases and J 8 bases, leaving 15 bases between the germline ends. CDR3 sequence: CASSPWEGSEKLFF. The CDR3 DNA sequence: TGTGCCAGCAGTCCCTGGGAGGGGTCGGAAAAACTGTTTTTT.

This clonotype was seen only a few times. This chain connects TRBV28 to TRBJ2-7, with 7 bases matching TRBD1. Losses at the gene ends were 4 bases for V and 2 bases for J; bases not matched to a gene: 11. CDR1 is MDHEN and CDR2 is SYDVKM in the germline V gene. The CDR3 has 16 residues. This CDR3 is CASSSPKTGSTYEQYF. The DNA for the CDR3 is TGTGCCAGCAGTTCCCCGAAGACAGGGAGTACCTACGAGCAGTACTTC.

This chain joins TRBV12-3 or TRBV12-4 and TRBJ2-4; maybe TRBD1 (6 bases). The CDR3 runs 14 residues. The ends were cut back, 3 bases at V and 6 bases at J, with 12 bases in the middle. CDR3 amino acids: CASSFATGGNIQYF. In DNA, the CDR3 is TGTGCCAGCAGTTTTGCGACAGGCGGAAACATTCAGTACTTC.

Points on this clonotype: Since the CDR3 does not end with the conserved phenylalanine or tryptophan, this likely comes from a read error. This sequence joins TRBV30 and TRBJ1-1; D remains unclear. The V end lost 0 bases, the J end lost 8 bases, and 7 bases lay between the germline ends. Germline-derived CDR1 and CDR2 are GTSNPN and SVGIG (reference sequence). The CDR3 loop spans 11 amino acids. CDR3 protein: CAWSVLVEAFL. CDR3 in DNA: TGTGCCTGGAGTGTGCTGGTCGAAGCTTTCCTT.

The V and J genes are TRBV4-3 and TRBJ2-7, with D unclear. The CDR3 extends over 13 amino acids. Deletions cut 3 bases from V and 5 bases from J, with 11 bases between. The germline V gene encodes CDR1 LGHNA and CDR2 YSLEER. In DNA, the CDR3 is TGCGCCAGCAGCCAGATCCTCCGGCACGAGCAGTACTTC. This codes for CASSQILRHEQYF.

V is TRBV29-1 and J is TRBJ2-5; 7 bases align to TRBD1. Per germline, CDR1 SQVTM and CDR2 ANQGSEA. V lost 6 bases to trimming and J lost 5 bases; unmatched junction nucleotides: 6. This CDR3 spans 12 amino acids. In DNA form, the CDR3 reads TGCAGCGTCGCTGGACAGGCCGAGACCCAGTACTTC. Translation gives CSVAGQAETQYF.

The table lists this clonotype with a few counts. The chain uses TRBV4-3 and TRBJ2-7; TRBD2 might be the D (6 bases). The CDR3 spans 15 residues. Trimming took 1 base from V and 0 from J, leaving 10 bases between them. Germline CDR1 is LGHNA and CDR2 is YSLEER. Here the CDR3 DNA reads TGCGCCAGCAGCCAAGGGAGGGGCGGCTCCTACGAGCAGTACTTC. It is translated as CASSQGRGGSYEQYF.

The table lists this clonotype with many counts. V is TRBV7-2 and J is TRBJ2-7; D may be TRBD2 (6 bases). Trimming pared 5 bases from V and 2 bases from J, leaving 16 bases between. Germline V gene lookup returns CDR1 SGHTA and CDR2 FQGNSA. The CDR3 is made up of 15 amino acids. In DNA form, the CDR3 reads TGTGCCAGCAGCCCAGCGGGCGGGCTTCCCTACGAGCAGTACTTC. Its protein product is CASSPAGGLPYEQYF.

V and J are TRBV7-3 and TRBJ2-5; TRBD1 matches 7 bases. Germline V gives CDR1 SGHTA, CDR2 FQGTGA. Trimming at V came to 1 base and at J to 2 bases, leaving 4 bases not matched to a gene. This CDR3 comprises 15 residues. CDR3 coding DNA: TGTGCCAGCAGCTTAATTCCGGGACAGCAAGAGACCCAGTACTTC. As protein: CASSLIPGQQETQYF.

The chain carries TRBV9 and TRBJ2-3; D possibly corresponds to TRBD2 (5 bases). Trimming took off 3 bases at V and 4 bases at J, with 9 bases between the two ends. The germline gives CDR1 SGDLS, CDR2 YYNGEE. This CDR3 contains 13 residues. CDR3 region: CASSERSPDTQYF. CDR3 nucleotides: TGTGCCAGCAGCGAGCGGTCTCCAGATACGCAGTATTTT.